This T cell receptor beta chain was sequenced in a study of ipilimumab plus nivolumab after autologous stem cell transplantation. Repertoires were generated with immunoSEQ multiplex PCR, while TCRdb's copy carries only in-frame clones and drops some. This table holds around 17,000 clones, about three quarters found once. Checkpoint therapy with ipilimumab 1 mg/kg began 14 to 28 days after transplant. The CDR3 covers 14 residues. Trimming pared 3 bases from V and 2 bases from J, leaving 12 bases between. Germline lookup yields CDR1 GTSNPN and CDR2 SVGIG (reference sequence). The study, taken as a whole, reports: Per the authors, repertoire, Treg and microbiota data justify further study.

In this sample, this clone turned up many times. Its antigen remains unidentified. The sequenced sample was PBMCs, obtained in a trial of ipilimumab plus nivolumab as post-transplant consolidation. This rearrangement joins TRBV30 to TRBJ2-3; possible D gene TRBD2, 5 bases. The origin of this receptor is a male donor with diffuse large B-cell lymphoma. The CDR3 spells CAWRLRRTTDTQYF. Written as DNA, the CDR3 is TGTGCCTGGAGGCTGAGGAGGACCACAGATACGCAGTATTTT.